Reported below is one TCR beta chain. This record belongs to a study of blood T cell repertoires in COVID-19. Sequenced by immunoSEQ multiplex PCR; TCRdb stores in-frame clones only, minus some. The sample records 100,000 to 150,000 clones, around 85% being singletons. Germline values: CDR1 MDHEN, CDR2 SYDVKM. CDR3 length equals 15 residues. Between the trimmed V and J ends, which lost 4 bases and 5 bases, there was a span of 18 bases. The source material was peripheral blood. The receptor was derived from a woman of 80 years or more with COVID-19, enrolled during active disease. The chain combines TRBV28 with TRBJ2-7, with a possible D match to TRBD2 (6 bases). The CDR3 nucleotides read TGTGCCAGCAGTTCTCTCGCCGGGAGCTTCAACGAGCAGTACTTC. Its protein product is CASSSLAGSFNEQYF.